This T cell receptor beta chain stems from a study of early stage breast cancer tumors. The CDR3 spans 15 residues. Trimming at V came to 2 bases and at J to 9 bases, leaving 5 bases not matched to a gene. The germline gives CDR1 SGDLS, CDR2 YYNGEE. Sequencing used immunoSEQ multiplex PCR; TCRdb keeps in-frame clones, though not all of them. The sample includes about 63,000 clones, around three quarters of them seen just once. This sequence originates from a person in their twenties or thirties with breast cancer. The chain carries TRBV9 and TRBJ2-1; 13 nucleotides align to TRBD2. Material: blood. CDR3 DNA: TGTGCCAGCAGCGTCGGGACTAGCGGGACTAGTGAGCAGTTCTTC. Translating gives CASSVGTSGTSEQFF.